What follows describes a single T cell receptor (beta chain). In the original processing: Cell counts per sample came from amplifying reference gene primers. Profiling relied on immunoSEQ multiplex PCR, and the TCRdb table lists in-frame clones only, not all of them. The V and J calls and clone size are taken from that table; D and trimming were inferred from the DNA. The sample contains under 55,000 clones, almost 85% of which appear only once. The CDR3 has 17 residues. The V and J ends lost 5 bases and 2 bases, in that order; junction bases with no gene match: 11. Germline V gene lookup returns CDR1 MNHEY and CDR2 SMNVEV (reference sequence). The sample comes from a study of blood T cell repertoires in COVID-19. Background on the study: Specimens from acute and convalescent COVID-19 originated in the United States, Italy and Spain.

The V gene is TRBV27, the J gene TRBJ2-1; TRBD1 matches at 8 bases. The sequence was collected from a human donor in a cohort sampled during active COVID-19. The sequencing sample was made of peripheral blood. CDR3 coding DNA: TGTGCCAGCAGTCGCCCCGGGACAGGAAAACCCTACAATGAGCAGTTCTTC. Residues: CASSRPGTGKPYNEQFF.